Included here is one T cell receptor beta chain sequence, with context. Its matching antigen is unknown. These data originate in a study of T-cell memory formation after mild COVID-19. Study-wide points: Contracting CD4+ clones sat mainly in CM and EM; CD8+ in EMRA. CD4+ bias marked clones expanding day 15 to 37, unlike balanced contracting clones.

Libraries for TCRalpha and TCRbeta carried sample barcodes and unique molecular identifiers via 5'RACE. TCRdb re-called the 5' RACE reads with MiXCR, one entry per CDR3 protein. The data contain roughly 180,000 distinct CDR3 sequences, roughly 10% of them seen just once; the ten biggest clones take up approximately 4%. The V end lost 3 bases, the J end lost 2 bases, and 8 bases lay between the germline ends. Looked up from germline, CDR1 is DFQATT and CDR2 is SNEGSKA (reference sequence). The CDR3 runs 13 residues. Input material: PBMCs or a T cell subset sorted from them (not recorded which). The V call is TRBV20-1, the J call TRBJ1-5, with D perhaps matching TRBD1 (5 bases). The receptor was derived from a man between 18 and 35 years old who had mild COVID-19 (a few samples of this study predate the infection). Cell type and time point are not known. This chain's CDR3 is CSARGEGNQPQHF. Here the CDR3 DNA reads TGCAGTGCTAGGGGGGAGGGCAATCAGCCCCAGCATTTT.